Below, 31 T cell receptor beta chains from the same sample are listed, as sequenced in a study of T cells in women clearing cervical HPV infection. The protocol was immunoSEQ multiplex PCR, while the TCRdb copy is restricted to in-frame clones and leaves out a portion. In total, the table holds 20,000 to 25,000 clones. Sequencing was performed on blood buffy coat. Receptors were obtained from a woman aged 18-70 years with a cervical HPV16 infection that either progressed to CIN3+ or cleared (not recorded which).

With respect to this clone: The read stops 3 residues short of the end of the CDR3; the missing end is completed from the germline J gene. This chain joins TRBV7-2 and TRBJ2-1, with D hard to call. The V end lost 0 bases, the J end lost 3 bases, and 12 bases lay between the germline ends. The CDR3 runs to 16 residues. The germline gives CDR1 SGHTA, CDR2 FQGNSA. The CDR3 region is CASSLASEPGYNEQFF. The part of the CDR3 DNA that was read is TGTGCCAGCAGCTTAGCCTCCGAACCCGGCTACAATGAG.

Remarks on this clone: Read coverage stops 3 residues before the CDR3 terminus; the germline J gene supplies the remainder. This chain links TRBV14 with TRBJ2-5; 8 bases are shared with TRBD1. V gave up 3 bases and J gave up 4 bases; unmatched junction bases: 7. The CDR3 has 15 residues. Germline V gene sequence: CDR1 SGHDN, CDR2 FVKESK. The sequenced part of the CDR3 DNA is TGTGCCAGCAGCCAGTTCCAGGGGGCCGGAGAGACC. It yields the protein CASSQFQGAGET. The full-length CDR3 reads as CASSQFQGAGETQYF.

As regards this clone: One end of the junction fails to match germline, which may point to a read error. The sequenced fragment ends 3 residues before the CDR3 boundary, so the rest is inferred from the germline J gene. The chain joins TRBV4-2 to TRBJ2-7; 11 positions match TRBD1. The CDR3 totals 15 residues. Germline CDR1 is LGHNA and CDR2 is YNFKEQ. CDR3 amino acids: CASSQLDRGRYEQYF. CDR3 bases read: TGCGCCAGCAGCCAATTGGACAGGGGGCGATACGAG.

Notes on this clone: The read halts 3 residues ahead of the CDR3 end, with the missing end drawn from the germline J gene. The chain joins TRBV7-2 to TRBJ1-2; D is undetermined. This CDR3 spans 13 amino acids. Looked up from germline, CDR1 is SGHTA and CDR2 is FQGNSA. The sequenced CDR3 bases are TGTGCCAGCAGCGAATCCGGGTACTACGAC. It yields the protein CASSESGYYD. The CDR3 as a whole reads CASSESGYYDYTF.

With regard to this clone: The CDR3 end falls 3 residues outside the read, so it is completed with the germline J gene. The chain couples TRBV7-3 to TRBJ2-3, with 10 bases aligning to TRBD2. V shed 5 bases, J shed 3 bases, and the junction held 5 bases outside the gene matches. Looked up from germline, CDR1 is SGHTA and CDR2 is FQGTGA. This CDR3 has 15 residues. The CDR3 here is CASSPKLAGTDTQYF. Partial CDR3 DNA: TGTGCCAGCAGCCCAAAACTAGCGGGGACAGATACG. The full variable domain, its missing parts supplied by reference TRBV7-3 and TRBJ2-3, is GAGVSQTPSNKVTEKGKYVELRCDPISGHTALYWYRQSLGQGPEFLIYFQGTGAADDSGLPNDRFFAVRPEGSVSTLKIQRTERGDSAVYLCASSPKLAGTDTQYFGPGTRLTVL.

About this clone: Read sequence stops 3 residues before the CDR3 end, and the germline J gene provides the missing end. This chain links TRBV29-1 with TRBJ1-1; 8 bases match TRBD1. Germline CDR1 is SQVTM and CDR2 is ANQGSEA. The V segment lost 8 bases and the J segment 0 bases; nucleotides outside the gene matches: 14. CDR3 size: 16 residues. The DNA read from the CDR3 is TGCAGCTCAACAATCCGCAGGGGGCCCTTGAACACTGAA. Translated, it gives CSSTIRRGPLNTE. The whole CDR3 region reads CSSTIRRGPLNTEAFF.

As for this clone: Sequencing ends 3 residues short of the CDR3 end; the germline J gene provides the rest. The genes are TRBV29-1 and TRBJ2-7; D might be TRBD1 (5 bases). The CDR3 has 11 amino acids. CDR1 SQVTM and CDR2 ANQGSEA come from the germline V gene. Trimming removed 5 bases at V and 3 bases at J, with 8 bases between. The CDR3 bases that were read are TGCAGCGTTTTACAGGTCTACGAG. This gives the protein CSVLQVYE. In full, the CDR3 is CSVLQVYEQYF.

About this clone itself: The DNA ends 3 residues before the CDR3 does, and the rest of the CDR3 is filled in from the germline J gene. V usage is TRBV7-3 and J usage is TRBJ2-2; D call uncertain. Trimming shortened V by 5 bases and J by 1 base, and 5 bases separated the two germline ends. Germline assignment: CDR1 SGHTA and CDR2 FQGTGA. This CDR3 is built from 13 residues. Partial CDR3 DNA: TGTGCCAGCAGCCGACAGAACACCGGGGAG. Translating it yields CASSRQNTGE. The full CDR3 protein reads CASSRQNTGELFF.

Remarks on this clone: The read stops 3 residues short of the end of the CDR3; the missing end is completed from the germline J gene. The chain employs TRBV10-3 and TRBJ1-1, with a tentative D call TRBD1 (5 bases). Trimming shortened V by 0 bases and J by 1 base, and 9 bases separated the two germline ends. This CDR3 has 15 amino acids. Germline V gene lookup returns CDR1 ENHRY and CDR2 SYGVKD. The CDR3 is CAISESRGGNTEAFF. The part of the CDR3 DNA that was read is TGTGCCATCAGTGAGTCGAGGGGCGGGAACACTGAA.

The CDR3 sequence is CASSSPSGSSYNSPLHF. The part of the CDR3 DNA that was read is TGCGCCAGCAGCTCCCCCTCAGGGAGCTCCTATAATTCACCC. V gene TRBV4-1 combines with J gene TRBJ1-6; D may be TRBD1 (5 bases). The CDR3 end falls 3 residues outside the read, so it is completed with the germline J gene. Germline CDR1 and CDR2: MGHRA and YSYEKL. The CDR3 runs 17 residues. V lost 5 bases to trimming and J lost 0 bases, with 14 bases between them.

Concerning this clone itself: With the read ending 3 residues before the CDR3 end, the germline J gene is used to fill in that end. The chain is built from TRBV5-1 and TRBJ1-1, with 9 positions matching TRBD1. This CDR3 has 13 residues. Germline lookup yields CDR1 SGHRS and CDR2 YFSETQ. V trimming: 5 bases; J trimming: 2 bases; junction bases outside the gene matches: 1. CDR3 protein: CASRTGGNTEAFF. The DNA read from the CDR3 is TGCGCCAGCAGGACAGGGGGAAACACTGAA.

A word on this clone: The CDR3 end is not reached by the read, which stops 3 residues before it; the germline J gene fills it in. The chain links TRBV18 to TRBJ1-4; 8 nucleotides agree with TRBD1. The CDR3 has 17 residues. Germline CDR1 reads KGHSH; CDR2 reads LQKENI. The sequenced CDR3 bases are TGTGCCAGCTCACCGGGACAGGTGTCCTCTGGGGCCAACGTA. This encodes CASSPGQVSSGANV. The CDR3 reads in full as CASSPGQVSSGANVLFF.

Turning to this clone: The CDR3 end falls 3 residues outside the read, so it is completed with the germline J gene. The V and J genes are TRBV19 and TRBJ1-4; D may be TRBD1 (5 bases). Trimming stripped 7 bases from V and 7 bases from J, with 16 bases between. The CDR3 is made up of 14 amino acids. Germline-derived CDR1 and CDR2 are LNHDA and SQIVND (reference sequence). CDR3 DNA, as far as it was read: TGTGCCAGTAACGGACGGCCTAGGGGTGAAAAA. Its protein is CASNGRPRGEK. The CDR3 in its entirety is CASNGRPRGEKLFF.

Regarding this clone: An end of the junction does not agree with germline; a read error may underlie this. The read is 3 residues too short to cover the CDR3 end, so that end is filled in from the germline J gene. The rearrangement joins TRBV7-7 to TRBJ2-2; the D gene is possibly TRBD1 (5 bases). The CDR3 loop spans 15 amino acids. Germline V gene lookup returns CDR1 SSHAT and CDR2 FNYEAQ (reference sequence). This CDR3 is CASSASTVNTGELFF. The DNA read from the CDR3 is TGTGCTAGCAGTGCCTCGACAGTCAACACCGGGGAG.

Concerning this clone itself: The read ends 3 residues shy of where the CDR3 ends; the end is completed using the germline J gene. This rearrangement joins TRBV7-6 to TRBJ1-1; 8 positions agree with TRBD1. The CDR3 loop spans 16 amino acids. Germline-derived CDR1 and CDR2 are SGHVS and FNYEAQ. This chain's CDR3 is CASSLGGAGGSSGAFF. Incomplete CDR3 DNA: TGTGCCAGCAGCTTAGGAGGCGCAGGGGGCTCTTCCGGA.

Incomplete CDR3 DNA: TGCAGCGTGAAAACCGGAGGACTAGCTGTCACAGATACG. Protein product: CSVKTGGLAVTDT. From start to end, the CDR3 is CSVKTGGLAVTDTQYF. The chain recombines TRBV29-1 with TRBJ2-3; TRBD2 matches at 8 bases. Sequencing ends 3 residues short of the CDR3 end; the germline J gene provides the rest. Germline V lookup: CDR1 SQVTM, CDR2 ANQGSEA. V shed 6 bases, J shed 2 bases, and the junction held 13 bases outside the gene matches. The CDR3 runs to 16 residues.

Incomplete CDR3 DNA: TGTGCCAGCTCACCAACACTAGCGGGAGGGATTAAAAACATT. It is translated as CASSPTLAGGIKNI. The full CDR3 reads CASSPTLAGGIKNIAFF. This chain uses TRBV18 with TRBJ1-1; no clear D gene. The CDR3 end falls 3 residues outside the read, so it is completed with the germline J gene. CDR3 size: 17 residues. Germline-derived CDR1 and CDR2 are KGHSH and LQKENI. The full variable domain, its missing parts supplied by reference TRBV18 and TRBJ1-1, is NAGVMQNPRHLVRRRGQEARLRCSPMKGHSHVYWYRQLPEEGLKFMVYLQKENIIDESGMPKERFSAEFPKEGPSILRIQQVVRGDSAAYFCASSPTLAGGIKNIAFFGQGTRLTVV.

Comments on this clone: The read gets to within 3 residues of the CDR3 end, and the germline J gene fills in the rest. The V gene is TRBV5-1, the J gene TRBJ2-1; D gene ambiguous. The CDR3 has 15 amino acids. CDR1 is SGHRS, CDR2 YFSETQ, per germline. Between the trimmed V and J ends, which lost 3 bases and 5 bases, there was a span of 15 bases. The CDR3 reads CASSSLVSPDNEQFF. Partial CDR3 DNA: TGCGCCAGCAGCTCCCTAGTCTCCCCGGACAATGAG.

As to this clone: The CDR3 extends 3 residues past the end of the read, so its final part is completed from the germline J gene. The chain links TRBV19 to TRBJ2-5, with TRBD2 as a possible D gene (6 bases). Germline V gene data show CDR1 as LNHDA and CDR2 as SQIVND (reference sequence). Trimming left V 7 bases short and J 4 bases short, with 10 bases between. The CDR3 totals 12 residues. The CDR3 sequence is CASTAGLETQYF. Incomplete CDR3 DNA: TGTGCCAGTACCGCGGGGCTAGAGACC.

With regard to this clone: From the germline J gene comes the end of the CDR3, since the read stops 3 residues before it. The chain couples TRBV7-9 to TRBJ1-2; the D is unclear. CDR3 size: 14 residues. V was shortened by 1 base and J by 6 bases, with 12 bases between the two germline ends. Germline V gene lookup returns CDR1 SEHNR and CDR2 FQNEAQ (reference sequence). The CDR3 reads CASSLVGQVDGYTF. CDR3 DNA, as far as it was read: TGTGCCAGCAGCTTAGTAGGGCAGGTAGATGGC.

About this clone: The sequence runs out 3 residues before the end of the CDR3; the remainder is reconstructed from the germline J gene. J is TRBJ1-4 and V is TRBV6-2 or TRBV6-3, with 7 bases identical to TRBD1. Per the germline V gene, CDR1 is MNHEY and CDR2 is SVGEGT. The CDR3 extends over 14 amino acids. The CDR3: CASSLNRGNSPLFF. CDR3 bases read: TGTGCCAGCAGCCTGAACAGGGGTAATTCACCA.

The sequenced part of the CDR3 DNA is TGTGCCAGTAAGACAGGGCATAATTCACCC. Translation gives CASKTGHNSP. The entire CDR3 sequence reads CASKTGHNSPLHF. V is TRBV19 and J is TRBJ1-6; TRBD1 matches 7 bases. The read gets to within 3 residues of the CDR3 end, and the germline J gene fills in the rest. The CDR3 runs 13 residues. Germline loops: CDR1 LNHDA, CDR2 SQIVND (reference sequence). J gave up 5 bases and V 7 bases, and 2 bases lay outside the gene matches.

On this clone itself: Sequencing ends 3 residues short of the CDR3 end; the germline J gene provides the rest. The chain recombines TRBV10-3 with TRBJ1-2, with 7 bases matching TRBD1. The CDR3 sequence is 13 residues long. The germline V gene has CDR1 ENHRY and CDR2 SYGVKD. The sequenced CDR3 bases are TGTGCCACTTACCGGGACAGCCTCCTCCGA. It encodes CATYRDSLLR. The CDR3 reads in full as CATYRDSLLRYTF.

A remark on this clone: Distinct nucleotide sequences in the sample also encode this CDR3. The CDR3: CASSSDRDSGNTIYF. The DNA read from the CDR3 is TGTGCCAGCAGCTCAGACAGGGACTCTGGAAACACC. V is TRBV13 and J is TRBJ1-3; TRBD1 agrees at 7 bases. Sequencing ends 3 residues short of the CDR3 end; the germline J gene provides the rest. The CDR3 contains 15 residues. The V gene's germline CDR1 is PRHDT and CDR2 FYEKMQ (reference sequence). With 4 bases clipped from V and 0 bases from J, the junction kept 3 bases outside the gene matches.

On this clone itself: The sequenced fragment ends 3 residues before the CDR3 boundary, so the rest is inferred from the germline J gene. The rearrangement joins TRBV2 to TRBJ2-3; D gene uncertain. V gave up 2 bases and J gave up 5 bases, with 2 bases separating them. Germline lookup yields CDR1 SNHLY and CDR2 FYNNEI. The CDR3 is made up of 11 amino acids. CDR3 bases read: TGTGCCAGCAGTGAACAAGATACG. Residues: CASSEQDT. In full, the CDR3 reads CASSEQDTQYF. Supplemented by reference TRBV2 and TRBJ2-3, the full variable domain reads EPEVTQTPSHQVTQMGQEVILRCVPISNHLYFYWYRQILGQKVEFLVSFYNNEISEKSEIFDDQFSVERPDGSNFTLKIRSTKLEDSAMYFCASSEQDTQYFGPGTRLTVL.

Notes on this clone: The CDR3 extends 3 residues past the end of the read, so its final part is completed from the germline J gene. The genes are TRBV7-2 and TRBJ1-1; D gene ambiguous. CDR3 length equals 14 residues. CDR1 and CDR2 (germline): SGHTA, FQGNSA. V was pared by 3 bases and J by 1 base, with 9 bases between. CDR3: CASSFGYGNTEAFF. CDR3 DNA, as far as it was read: TGTGCCAGCAGCTTCGGGTATGGGAACACTGAA.

As for this clone: Read sequence stops 3 residues before the CDR3 end, and the germline J gene provides the missing end. V gene TRBV10-3 combines with J gene TRBJ1-4; 9 nucleotides line up with TRBD1. Trimming removed 4 bases from V and 6 bases from J; junction bases left unmatched: 9. Germline assignment: CDR1 ENHRY and CDR2 SYGVKD. This CDR3 has 16 residues. The CDR3 bases that were read are TGTGCCATCAGTGGGGGACAGGGTAAAGGGGATGAAAAA. Its protein is CAISGGQGKGDEK. The full-length CDR3 reads as CAISGGQGKGDEKLFF.

The DNA read from the CDR3 is TGCAGCCTGGGCAAGGGTTCCTACAATGAG. Amino acids: CSLGKGSYNE. The full CDR3 is CSLGKGSYNEQFF. This sequence joins TRBV29-1 and TRBJ2-1; the D is unclear. The read gets to within 3 residues of the CDR3 end, and the germline J gene fills in the rest. Deletions cut 8 bases from V and 1 base from J, with 12 bases between. Germline V gene data show CDR1 as SQVTM and CDR2 as ANQGSEA. This CDR3 is built from 13 residues.

About this clone itself: From the germline J gene comes the end of the CDR3, since the read stops 3 residues before it. V usage is TRBV2 and J usage is TRBJ2-5; TRBD2 matches 8 bases. This CDR3 has 15 residues. CDR1 and CDR2 from the germline V gene are SNHLY and FYNNEI. With V trimmed by 2 bases and J by 4 bases, 6 bases remained unmatched. CDR3 DNA, as far as it was read: TGTGCCAGCAGTGAAACGGGAGGGGGAGGAGAGACC. It encodes CASSETGGGGET. In full, the CDR3 is CASSETGGGGETQYF.

As for this clone: The read halts 3 residues ahead of the CDR3 end, with the missing end drawn from the germline J gene. This chain uses TRBV20-1 with TRBJ1-2; D possibly corresponds to TRBD1 (6 bases). The CDR3 covers 14 residues. CDR1 and CDR2 (germline): DFQATT, SNEGSKA (reference sequence). The CDR3 reads CSVRGGRGTDTYTF. CDR3 DNA, as far as it was read: TGCAGTGTTAGGGGGGGACGTGGAACAGATACC.

On this clone: The sequenced fragment ends 3 residues before the CDR3 boundary, so the rest is inferred from the germline J gene. The chain links TRBV20-1 to TRBJ2-5, with TRBD2 matching 8 bases. CDR1 and CDR2 from the germline V gene are DFQATT and SNEGSKA (reference sequence). After removal of 7 bases from V and 2 bases from J, the junction contained 6 bases not matched to a gene. There are 13 residues in the CDR3. The sequenced CDR3 bases are TGCAGTGTTACCGGGACTAGTCAAGAGACC. Translated: CSVTGTSQET. In full, the CDR3 reads CSVTGTSQETQYF.